The source of this TCR beta chain is a study of T-cell memory formation after mild COVID-19. Study results and caveats: There were some responding clones in pre-infection memory, which suggested that cross-reactive memory had joined.

Barcoded TCR alpha and TCR beta cDNA libraries with UMIs came from 5'RACE using constant-segment primers. Each CDR3 protein gets one entry after TCRdb re-called the 5' RACE reads with MiXCR. The data contain 300,000 to 400,000 distinct CDR3 sequences, approximately 15% of them singletons. In germline, CDR1 is SGHRS, CDR2 YFSETQ. There are 14 residues in the CDR3. V gave up 5 bases and J gave up 0 bases, with 9 bases separating them. With regard to this clonotype: As yet, its antigen is unknown.

This sequence was found in a man in his late teens or twenties who had mild COVID-19 (a few samples of this study predate the infection). Cell type and time point are not known. V is TRBV5-1 and J is TRBJ2-1; D perhaps matches TRBD1 (5 bases). The sample consisted of PBMCs or a T cell subset sorted from them (not recorded which). Here the CDR3 reads CASRTVPSYNEQFF. Here the CDR3 DNA reads TGCGCCAGCAGGACAGTGCCCTCCTACAATGAGCAGTTCTTC.